Listed below are T cell receptor beta chains from one sample, sequenced in a study of graft-versus-host responses after intestinal transplantation. TCRdb keeps only in-frame clones here, not all; method: immunoSEQ multiplex PCR. The repertoire holds some 100,000 clones, around 92% seen once, with less than 0.08% in the top ten. Antigen specificity for these receptors is unknown. Sequencing was performed on unstimulated CD8+ T cells sorted from spleen or lymph node cells, taken before transplant. The receptors shown here come from a human donor who was the organ donor for an intestinal transplant. The CDR3 runs from the conserved cysteine through the conserved F or W. Clone size is not always given. Where it is, it says once, few, many or a class for expanded clones.

v_call clone_size cdr3_aa
TRBV5-4 NA CASAGDEGVDTQYF
TRBV25-1 NA CASTETGSPMNTEAFF
TRBV19 NA CASSILGQGGNQPQHF
TRBV28 NA CASSPAIYGYTF
TRBV13 NA CASSLAGGAKTYEQYF
TRBV28 NA CASSSTAIDRTACGYTF
TRBV7-6 NA CASSLLGLAGKHEQYF
TRBV28 NA CASSPPRDRLSYEQYF
TRBV7-6 NA CASSQSPSGYEQYF
TRBV13 NA CASSPSRGGTDTQYF
TRBV12-5 NA CASGLARGGTEAFF
TRBV20-1 NA CRPGLSKFF
TRBV27 NA CASSQLKPSGTDTQYF
TRBV5-6 once CASSFKEDYEQYF
TRBV6-5 NA CASSYSQGGEQYF
TRBV4-1 NA CASRGTGGTNEKLFF
TRBV23-1 NA CASSPTGVEGTQYF
TRBV10-3 NA CAISESWRVETQYF
TRBV27 NA CASSALDTDTQYF
TRBV10-3 NA CAISHDSQETQYF
TRBV29-1 NA CSVEDPQPGQGGPYEQYF
TRBV9 NA CASSPGGEDHEQYF
TRBV5-4 NA CASRVWGGTKNIQYF
TRBV7-8 NA CASSLVSYQETQYF
TRBV28 once CASSVGQSSYEQYF
TRBV5-1 NA CASSLEPGVPGYTF
TRBV6-5 NA CASSYRERVTYNEQFF
TRBV28 NA CASSSPGDRLAFF
TRBV9 NA CASRPTGGGTEAFF
TRBV7-9 NA CASSLVGRGLMTNEKLFF
TRBV19 NA CASSRVDNSYNEQFF
TRBV7-6 NA CASSSGGVNTEAFF
TRBV19 NA CASSIPDEGRKETQYF
TRBV28 NA CASSGTGGFTYEQYF
TRBV28 NA CASSFRGQGLKGETQYF
TRBV18 once CASSPGAPGPLSGNTIYF
TRBV5-5 NA CASQGGLADNYEQYF
TRBV7-9 NA CASSLATSSPSYEQYF
TRBV12-5 NA CASGFTFQTSGENTGELFF
TRBV7-6 once CASSLVQHDRAGTEAFF
TRBV12-5 NA CASGSLWTARTHGNTIYF
TRBV5-4 NA CASSRSRVSSPYEQYF
TRBV7-9 NA CASSGDRRKVANYGYTF
TRBV6-5 NA CATSSGLYYGYTF
TRBV19 NA CASSRGASNQPQHF
TRBV27 once CATIAGSSYNEQFF
TRBV2 once CASSKEDRGGETQYF
TRBV13 NA CASSSSPGSSYEQYF
TRBV9 NA CASSPKTGQGGHNEQFF
TRBV12-5 NA CASSTGGASGYTF
TRBV15 NA CATSCPTTTGLGSGELFF
TRBV7-9 NA CASSLPSSGTDTQYF
TRBV27 NA CASSLSGGGNSPLHF
TRBV2 once CASTWTGSTDTQYF